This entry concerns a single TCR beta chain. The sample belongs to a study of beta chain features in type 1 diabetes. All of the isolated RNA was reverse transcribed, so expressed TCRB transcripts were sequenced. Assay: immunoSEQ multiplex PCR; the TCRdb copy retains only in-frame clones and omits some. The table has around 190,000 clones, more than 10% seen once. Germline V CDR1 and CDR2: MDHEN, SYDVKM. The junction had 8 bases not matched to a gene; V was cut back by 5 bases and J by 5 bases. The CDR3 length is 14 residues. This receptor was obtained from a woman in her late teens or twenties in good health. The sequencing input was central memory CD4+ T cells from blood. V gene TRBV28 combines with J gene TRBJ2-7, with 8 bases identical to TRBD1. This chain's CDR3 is CASSTRDRLHEQYF. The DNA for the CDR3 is TGTGCCAGCAGTACCCGGGACAGGTTACACGAGCAGTACTTC.